These 25 T cell receptor beta chains came from one sample sequenced in a study of blood T cell repertoires in COVID-19. This table comes from immunoSEQ multiplex PCR, and its TCRdb copy is limited to in-frame clones, with some not included. The repertoire has 16,000 or so clones, about 88% of them found once; the top ten carry 10%. Sequencing used peripheral blood. The receptors were gathered from a man older than 75 with acute or convalescent COVID-19.

This clone was detected once. This chain connects TRBV24-1 to TRBJ1-2; D possibly corresponds to TRBD1 (5 bases). Germline assignment: CDR1 KGHDR and CDR2 SFDVKD. Trimming stripped 4 bases from V and 8 bases from J, with 10 bases between. The CDR3 length is 12 residues. DNA of the CDR3: TGTGCCACCAGTGAGTGGGGCGAAGGCTACACCTTC. It encodes CATSEWGEGYTF.

CDR3 loop: CASSQRGLPTGEQYF. Here the CDR3 DNA reads TGTGCCAGCAGCCAAAGAGGTTTACCAACGGGCGAGCAGTACTTC. J is TRBJ2-7 and V is TRBV3-1 (or the pseudogene TRBV3-2); no reliable D call. Trimming shortened V by 2 bases and J by 6 bases, and 17 bases separated the two germline ends. This CDR3 region has 15 residues. In germline, CDR1 is LGHDT, CDR2 YNNKEL (reference sequence).

This chain joins TRBV10-2 and TRBJ2-1; 11 bases fit TRBD2. This CDR3 is built from 15 residues. The junction had 5 bases not matched to a gene; V was cut back by 5 bases and J by 5 bases. Germline values: CDR1 WSHSY, CDR2 SAAADI. The CDR3, as DNA: TGCGCCAGCAGTTTAGCGGGGGGGCCCCACAATGAGCAGTTCTTC. This codes for CASSLAGGPHNEQFF.

This chain connects TRBV19 to TRBJ1-5; D is perhaps TRBD1 (5 bases). This CDR3 has 15 residues. CDR1 is LNHDA and CDR2 is SQIVND in the germline V gene (reference sequence). Deletions cut 4 bases from V and 1 base from J, with 11 bases between. The CDR3 sequence is CASSRLGGSNQPQHF. CDR3 coding DNA: TGTGCCAGTAGTAGATTGGGGGGAAGCAATCAGCCCCAGCATTTT. Using reference TRBV19 and TRBJ1-5 for the parts outside the CDR3, the full variable domain is DGGITQSPKYLFRKEGQNVTLSCEQNLNHDAMYWYRQDPGQGLRLIYYSQIVNDFQKGDIAEGYSVSREKKESFPLTVTSAQKNPTAFYLCASSRLGGSNQPQHFGDGTRLSIL.

J is TRBJ2-7 and V is TRBV5-6, with TRBD2 identical over 13 bases. V shed 3 bases, J shed 1 base, and the junction held 13 bases outside the gene matches. The CDR3 sequence is 19 residues long. Germline lookup yields CDR1 SGHDT and CDR2 YYEEEE. The CDR3 bases are TGTGCCAGCAGCTACCCTCCGGGACTAGCGGGATTAAGTTCCTACGAGCAGTACTTC. This gives the protein CASSYPPGLAGLSSYEQYF. Supplemented by reference TRBV5-6 and TRBJ2-7, the full variable domain reads DAGVTQSPTHLIKTRGQQVTLRCSPKSGHDTVSWYQQALGQGPQFIFQYYEEEERQRGNFPDRFSGHQFPNYSSELNVNALLLGDSALYLCASSYPPGLAGLSSYEQYFGPGTRLTVT.

This clone came up a few times. This sequence joins TRBV30 and TRBJ1-1, with 9 nucleotides matching TRBD1. The J segment lost 4 bases and the V segment lost 1 base, leaving 4 bases of the junction unmatched. The CDR3 is 14 amino acids. Looked up from germline, CDR1 is GTSNPN and CDR2 is SVGIG (reference sequence). As DNA, the CDR3 is TGTGCCTGGAGTGACAGGGGGCAGATCACTGAAGCTTTCTTT. This codes for CAWSDRGQITEAFF.

The chain combines TRBV11-2 with TRBJ2-3, with D possibly matching TRBD2 (5 bases). Trimming cost V 8 bases and J 5 bases, with 17 bases left between them. Germline lookup yields CDR1 SGHAT and CDR2 FQNNGV. This CDR3 has 14 residues. CDR3 DNA: TGTGCCAGCCTTCCGGGGATCCCTCTAGATACGCAGTATTTT. Encoded protein: CASLPGIPLDTQYF.

This clone was seen a handful of times. The chain recombines TRBV3-1 (or the pseudogene TRBV3-2) with TRBJ1-1, with 9 nucleotides matching TRBD1. V lost 8 bases, J lost 4 bases, and 11 bases stayed unmatched. The CDR3 loop spans 15 amino acids. The germline CDR1 and CDR2 sequences are LGHDT and YNNKEL (reference sequence). In DNA form, the CDR3 reads TGTGCCAGCCTCCCGACAGGGGGGGGGAGCACTGAAGCTTTCTTT. Its translation is CASLPTGGGSTEAFF.

The V and J genes are TRBV20-1 and TRBJ1-4; the D gene is possibly TRBD1 (5 bases). The CDR3 runs to 16 residues. Per the germline V gene, CDR1 is DFQATT and CDR2 is SNEGSKA (reference sequence). Trimming removed 3 bases from V and 1 base from J, with 15 bases in between. For the CDR3, the DNA is TGCAGTGCTAGTGAAGACAGCGAGAGAACTAATGAAAAACTGTTTTTT. It encodes CSASEDSERTNEKLFF.

On this clone itself: Relative to the germline gene, one junction end is altered; a read error may explain this. Other nucleotide sequences from this sample produce the same CDR3. This chain connects TRBV10-3 to TRBJ1-2, with TRBD1 matching 9 bases. The germline V gene encodes CDR1 ENHRY and CDR2 SYGVKD. This CDR3 spans 16 amino acids. CDR3 protein: CAISGTGAQANYGYTF. DNA for the CDR3: TGTGCCATCAGTGGGACAGGGGCACAAGCTAACTATGGTTACACCTTC.

The V and J genes are TRBV29-1 and TRBJ1-4, with TRBD1 matching 10 bases. V dropped 4 bases and J dropped 10; count of bases not matched to a gene: 3. The CDR3 runs to 12 residues. The germline V gene encodes CDR1 SQVTM and CDR2 ANQGSEA. The CDR3 DNA follows: TGCAGCGTTGGACAGGGGGCCGGAAAACTGTTTTTT. Translating it yields CSVGQGAGKLFF.

V gene TRBV27 combines with J gene TRBJ2-7; D gene uncertain. The CDR3 contains 13 residues. Germline CDR1 is MNHEY and CDR2 is SMNVEV (reference sequence). The germline V and J ends were trimmed by 2 bases and 2 bases, with 7 bases remaining between them. CDR3 bases: TGTGCCAGCAGTTTAACTAAGGCCTACGAGCAGTACTTC. The encoded protein is CASSLTKAYEQYF.

The V call is TRBV27, the J call TRBJ1-2; D ambiguous. The V end lost 5 bases, the J end lost 8 bases, and 21 bases lay between the germline ends. CDR3 length: 15 residues. Germline CDR1 reads MNHEY; CDR2 reads SMNVEV (reference sequence). CDR3 bases: TGTGCCAGCAGTCTCGAAAAATCGGGAAGCGGAGGCTACACCTTC. Translation gives CASSLEKSGSGGYTF.

This clone occurred a few times. The chain joins TRBV7-8 to TRBJ1-1, with 7 bases matching TRBD1. Germline lookup yields CDR1 SGHVS and CDR2 FQNEAQ. The CDR3 contains 17 residues. J lost 3 bases, V lost 1 base, and 11 bases had no gene match. DNA of the CDR3: TGTGCCAGCAGCTTAGATCGACGGACAGGCCGCTACACTGAAGCTTTCTTT. Encoded protein: CASSLDRRTGRYTEAFF.

The chain is built from TRBV20-1 and TRBJ1-1; no clear D gene. The CDR3 spans 10 residues. V was cut by 6 bases and J by 7 bases, with 9 bases left in between. CDR1 DFQATT and CDR2 SNEGSKA come from the germline V gene (reference sequence). CDR3 loop: CSAPRGEAFF. The CDR3 nucleotides are TGCAGTGCCCCCCGCGGTGAAGCTTTCTTT.

This chain joins TRBV7-8 and TRBJ2-7, with TRBD1 identical over 9 bases. Germline V lookup: CDR1 SGHVS, CDR2 FQNEAQ. The CDR3 length is 15 residues. V shed 2 bases and J 3 bases; nucleotides not matched to a gene: 5. CDR3 sequence (DNA): TGTGCCAGCAGCTTAAACGGACAGGGGAACTACGAGCAGTACTTC. Translating gives CASSLNGQGNYEQYF.

The rearrangement joins TRBV29-1 to TRBJ1-2; D is uncertain. The ends were cut back, 6 bases at V and 4 bases at J, with 15 bases in the middle. The CDR3 is 13 amino acids. CDR1 and CDR2 (germline): SQVTM, ANQGSEA. CDR3 nucleotides: TGCAGCGTAGGTCAGGAGGTAGGCTATGGCTACACCTTC. This translates into CSVGQEVGYGYTF. The whole variable domain, remainder taken from reference TRBV29-1 and TRBJ1-2, is SAVISQKPSRDICQRGTSLTIQCQVDSQVTMMFWYRQQPGQSLTLIATANQGSEATYESGFVIDKFPISRPNLTFSTLTVSNMSPEDSSIYLCSVGQEVGYGYTFGSGTRLTVV.

The chain links TRBV5-8 to TRBJ2-5; D is unclear. V dropped 1 base and J dropped 1 base, with 14 bases sitting between them. In germline, CDR1 is SGHTS, CDR2 YDEGEE. This CDR3 contains 16 residues. The CDR3: CASSLTGHLAQETQYF. The CDR3 DNA follows: TGTGCCAGCAGCTTGACTGGTCACCTCGCCCAAGAGACCCAGTACTTC.

The chain has TRBV10-3 and TRBJ1-5; 7 bases line up with TRBD1. Germline assignment: CDR1 ENHRY and CDR2 SYGVKD. This CDR3 region has 12 residues. The J segment lost 5 bases and the V segment lost 8 bases, leaving 3 bases of the junction unmatched. The DNA for the CDR3 is TGTGCCATCCGGGACAGCGATCAGCCCCAGCATTTT. Its protein product is CAIRDSDQPQHF.

This clone appeared a single time. This chain joins TRBV18 and TRBJ1-1, with unresolved D. The V end was cut by 2 bases, the J end by 1 base, with 5 bases between. This CDR3 is 13 amino acids long. The V gene's germline CDR1 is KGHSH and CDR2 LQKENI. The CDR3 bases are TGTGCCAGCTCACCAAACGGGAACACTGAAGCTTTCTTT. This translates into CASSPNGNTEAFF. Full variable domain (outside the CDR3, taken from reference TRBV18 and TRBJ1-1): NAGVMQNPRHLVRRRGQEARLRCSPMKGHSHVYWYRQLPEEGLKFMVYLQKENIIDESGMPKERFSAEFPKEGPSILRIQQVVRGDSAAYFCASSPNGNTEAFFGQGTRLTVV.

The chain recombines TRBV24-1 with TRBJ1-1; D might be TRBD1 (6 bases). Trimming removed 9 bases at V and 1 base at J, with 20 bases between. The CDR3 length is 16 residues. Germline assignment: CDR1 KGHDR and CDR2 SFDVKD. CDR3 DNA: TGTGCCACCCGGGGGGCAGGCGGAATAGAGAACACTGAAGCTTTCTTT. Its translation: CATRGAGGIENTEAFF.

The chain combines TRBV3-1 (or the pseudogene TRBV3-2) with TRBJ2-5; 7 bases match TRBD2. V shed 4 bases and J 2 bases; nucleotides not matched to a gene: 7. Germline V gene sequence: CDR1 LGHDT, CDR2 YNNKEL (reference sequence). The CDR3 covers 15 residues. CDR3 amino acids: CASSLQRGEQETQYF. The DNA for the CDR3 is TGTGCCAGCAGCCTACAGCGGGGAGAGCAAGAGACCCAGTACTTC.

The CDR3 DNA reads TGTGCCAGCTCACCTCAGGGGGTCCTTAACTATGGCTACACCTTC. Translated: CASSPQGVLNYGYTF. The rearrangement links TRBV18 to TRBJ1-2, with 7 bases lining up with TRBD1. Germline V CDR1 and CDR2: KGHSH, LQKENI. With V trimmed by 3 bases and J by 1 base, 5 bases remained unmatched. The length of the CDR3 is 15 residues.

The rearrangement joins TRBV5-1 to TRBJ2-3; 7 positions agree with TRBD2. The CDR3 is 16 amino acids. V trimming: 1 base; J trimming: 0 bases; junction bases outside the gene matches: 5. The germline gives CDR1 SGHRS, CDR2 YFSETQ. This chain's CDR3 is CASSLKRGTSTDTQYF. The CDR3 DNA follows: TGCGCCAGCAGCTTGAAGCGGGGAACTAGCACAGATACGCAGTATTTT.

This chain links TRBV5-5 with TRBJ1-1, with D tentatively TRBD1 (5 bases). CDR3 size: 13 residues. V gave up 5 bases and J gave up 1 base, with 9 bases separating them. The germline V gene has CDR1 SGHKS and CDR2 YYEKEE (reference sequence). The CDR3 loop is CASRLRGNTEAFF. CDR3 in DNA: TGTGCCAGCAGACTAAGGGGGAACACTGAAGCTTTCTTT.